These T cell receptor beta chains were read from a single sample in a study of breast tumors, draining lymph nodes, adjacent tissues. TCRdb itself ran the multiplex PCR reads through MiXCR, one entry per CDR3 protein. The data hold under 350,000 distinct CDR3 sequences, with around 30% observed a single time. Sequencing was performed on axillary lymph node tissue. These TCRs come from a female donor with breast cancer. Some clones in this sample may be carry-over from other donors' samples. CDR3s include the opening cysteine and the closing phenylalanine or tryptophan.

CDR3	J	V
CASSQGTAGGPDETQYF	TRBJ2-5	TRBV7-8
CASSLERSTDTQYF	TRBJ2-3	TRBV5-1
CASSSSGGSYEQYF	TRBJ2-7	TRBV6-2/TRBV6-3
CASSSGQIYGYTF	TRBJ1-2	TRBV7-9
CASSQELASGYGYTF	TRBJ1-2	TRBV4-3
CASSRIFRDRGTDTQYF	TRBJ2-3	TRBV12-3/TRBV12-4
CASRGSPNTEAFF	TRBJ1-1	TRBV19
CASSTDSYNDQFF	TRBJ2-1	TRBV5-1
CASGFGLKVEETQYF	TRBJ2-5	TRBV12-5
CASSAGRTGVVEQFF	TRBJ2-1	TRBV25-1
CASSLIQGARETQYF	TRBJ2-5	TRBV12-3/TRBV12-4
CASSIPRTSGNTGELFF	TRBJ2-2	TRBV19
CATSDSGRGPTFTAGNTIYF	TRBJ1-3	TRBV24-1
CASSLTGEITYEQYF	TRBJ2-7	TRBV5-1
CASSFATSFPPNEQFF	TRBJ2-1	TRBV7-2
CASSYSWTSGSRNEQFF	TRBJ2-1	TRBV6-5
CASSQEEVAGGNEQFF	TRBJ2-1	TRBV3-1
CASKLAGGMETQYF	TRBJ2-5	TRBV12-3/TRBV12-4
CATSAGIDGYTF	TRBJ1-2	TRBV24-1
CASSYGVEAFF	TRBJ1-1	TRBV6-2/TRBV6-3
CAGRQGGSNYGYTF	TRBJ1-2	TRBV6-6
CASSFLDRGSTDTQYF	TRBJ2-3	TRBV13
CASSAWTGDSPLHF	TRBJ1-6	TRBV7-3